This TCR beta chain was recorded in a study of blood T cell repertoires in COVID-19. CDR1 is ENHRY and CDR2 is SYGVKD in the germline V gene. V lost 3 bases and J lost 8, with 5 bases in between. The CDR3 spans 12 residues. Original methodology: Amplification of reference gene primers was used by the study to estimate nucleated cell counts. TCRdb keeps only in-frame clones here, not all; method: immunoSEQ multiplex PCR. V, J and clone size are taken as reported in that table, and D and trimming were inferred from the DNA itself. The sample holds roughly 250,000 clones, more than 60% seen once. This chain uses TRBV10-3 with TRBJ1-6; no clear D. The sample was peripheral blood. This TCR came from a woman in her forties with active or convalescent COVID-19. The CDR3 DNA follows: TGTGCCATCAGTGATCCAGATTCACCCCTCCACTTT. This gives the protein CAISDPDSPLHF.